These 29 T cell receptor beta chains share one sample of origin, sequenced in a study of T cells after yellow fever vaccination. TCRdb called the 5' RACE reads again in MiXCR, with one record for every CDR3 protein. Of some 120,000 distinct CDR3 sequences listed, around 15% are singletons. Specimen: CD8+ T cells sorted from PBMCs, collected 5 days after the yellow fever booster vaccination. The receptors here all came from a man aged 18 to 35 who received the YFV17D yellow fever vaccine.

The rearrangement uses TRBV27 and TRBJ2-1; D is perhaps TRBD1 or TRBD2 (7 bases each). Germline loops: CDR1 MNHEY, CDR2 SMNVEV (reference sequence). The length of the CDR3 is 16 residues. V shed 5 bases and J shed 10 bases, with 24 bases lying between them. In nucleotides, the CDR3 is TGTGCCAGCAGTCGAACCAGGGGGAGGGTCTTAGGCGAGCAGTTCTTC. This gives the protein CASSRTRGRVLGEQFF.

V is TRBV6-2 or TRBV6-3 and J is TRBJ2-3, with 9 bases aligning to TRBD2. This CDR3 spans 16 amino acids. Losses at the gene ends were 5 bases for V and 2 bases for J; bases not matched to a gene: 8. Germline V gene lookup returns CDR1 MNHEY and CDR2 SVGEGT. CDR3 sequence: CASSAWRGGLTDTQYF. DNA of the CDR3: TGTGCCAGCAGTGCTTGGCGGGGGGGCCTCACAGATACGCAGTATTTT.

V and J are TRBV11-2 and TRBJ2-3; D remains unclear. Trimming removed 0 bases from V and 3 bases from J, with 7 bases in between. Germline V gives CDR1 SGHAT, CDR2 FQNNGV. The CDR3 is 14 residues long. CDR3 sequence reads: CASSLDVPTDTQYF. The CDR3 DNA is TGTGCCAGCAGCTTAGATGTCCCAACAGATACGCAGTATTTT.

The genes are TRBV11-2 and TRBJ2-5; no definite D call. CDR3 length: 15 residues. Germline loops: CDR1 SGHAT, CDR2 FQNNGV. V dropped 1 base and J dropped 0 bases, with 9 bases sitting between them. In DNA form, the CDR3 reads TGTGCCAGCAGCTTAGTAGGGCCTAACCAAGAGACCCAGTACTTC. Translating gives CASSLVGPNQETQYF.

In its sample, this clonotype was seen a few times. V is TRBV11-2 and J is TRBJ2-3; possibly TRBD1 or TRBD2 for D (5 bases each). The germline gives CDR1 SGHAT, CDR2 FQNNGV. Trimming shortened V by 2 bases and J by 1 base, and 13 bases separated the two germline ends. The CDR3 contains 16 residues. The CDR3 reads CASSLSWDGGTDTQYF. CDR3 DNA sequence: TGTGCCAGCAGCTTAAGTTGGGACGGGGGCACAGATACGCAGTATTTT. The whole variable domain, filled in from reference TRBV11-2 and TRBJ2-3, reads EAGVAQSPRYKIIEKRQSVAFWCNPISGHATLYWYQQILGQGPKLLIQFQNNGVVDDSQLPKDRFSAERLKGVDSTLKIQPAKLEDSAVYLCASSLSWDGGTDTQYFGPGTRLTVL.

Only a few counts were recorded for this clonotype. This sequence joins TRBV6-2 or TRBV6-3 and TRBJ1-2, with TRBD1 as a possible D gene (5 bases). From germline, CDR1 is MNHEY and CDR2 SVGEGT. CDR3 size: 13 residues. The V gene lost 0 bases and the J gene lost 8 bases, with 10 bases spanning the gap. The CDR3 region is CASSYSTENGYTF. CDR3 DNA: TGTGCCAGCAGTTACTCGACAGAGAACGGCTACACCTTC.

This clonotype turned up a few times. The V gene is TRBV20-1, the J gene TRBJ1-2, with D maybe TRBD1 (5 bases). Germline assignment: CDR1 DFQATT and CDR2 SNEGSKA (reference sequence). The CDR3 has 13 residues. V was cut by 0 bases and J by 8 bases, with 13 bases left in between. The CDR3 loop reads CSARDPGEGGYTF. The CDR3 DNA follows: TGCAGTGCTAGAGATCCGGGGGAGGGGGGCTACACCTTC.

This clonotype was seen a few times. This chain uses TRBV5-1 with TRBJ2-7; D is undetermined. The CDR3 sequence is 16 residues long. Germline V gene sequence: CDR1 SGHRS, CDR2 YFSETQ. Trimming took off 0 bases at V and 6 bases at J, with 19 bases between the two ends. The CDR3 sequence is CASSLAFDKPLGEQYF. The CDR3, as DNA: TGCGCCAGCAGCTTGGCCTTCGACAAACCCCTGGGCGAGCAGTACTTC.

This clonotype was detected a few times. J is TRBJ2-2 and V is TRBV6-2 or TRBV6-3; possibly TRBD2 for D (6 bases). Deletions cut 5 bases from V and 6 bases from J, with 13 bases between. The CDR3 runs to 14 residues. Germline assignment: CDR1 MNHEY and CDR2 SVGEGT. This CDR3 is CASSRDSFAGELFF. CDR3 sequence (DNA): TGTGCCAGCAGTCGGGACTCCTTCGCCGGGGAGCTGTTTTTT.

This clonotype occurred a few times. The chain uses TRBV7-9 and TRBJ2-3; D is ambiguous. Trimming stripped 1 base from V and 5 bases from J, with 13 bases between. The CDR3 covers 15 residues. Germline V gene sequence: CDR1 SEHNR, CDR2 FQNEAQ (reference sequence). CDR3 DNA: TGTGCCAGCAGCTTAGTGGGTACTGCGAGAGATACGCAGTATTTT. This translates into CASSLVGTARDTQYF. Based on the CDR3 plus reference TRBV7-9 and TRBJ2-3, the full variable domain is DTGVSQNPRHKITKRGQNVTFRCDPISEHNRLYWYRQTLGQGPEFLTYFQNEAQLEKSRLLSDRFSAERPKGSFSTLEIQRTEQGDSAMYLCASSLVGTARDTQYFGPGTRLTVL.

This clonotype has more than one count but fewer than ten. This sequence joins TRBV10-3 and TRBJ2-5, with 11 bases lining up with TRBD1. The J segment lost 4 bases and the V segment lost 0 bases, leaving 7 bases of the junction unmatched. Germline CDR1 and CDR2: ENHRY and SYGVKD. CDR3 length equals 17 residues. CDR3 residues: CAISESRTGGLTETQYF. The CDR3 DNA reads TGTGCCATCAGTGAGTCCCGGACAGGGGGCCTGACAGAGACCCAGTACTTC.

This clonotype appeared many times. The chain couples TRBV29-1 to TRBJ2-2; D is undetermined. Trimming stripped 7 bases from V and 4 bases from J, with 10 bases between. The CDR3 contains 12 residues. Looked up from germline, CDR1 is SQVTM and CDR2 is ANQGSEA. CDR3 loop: CSGTEGTGELFF. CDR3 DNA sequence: TGCAGCGGAACAGAAGGCACCGGGGAGCTGTTTTTT.

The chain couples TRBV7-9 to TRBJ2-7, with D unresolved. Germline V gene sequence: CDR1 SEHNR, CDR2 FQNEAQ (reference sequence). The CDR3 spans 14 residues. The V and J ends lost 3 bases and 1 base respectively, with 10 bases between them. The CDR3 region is CASSLGWESYEQYF. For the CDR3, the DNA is TGTGCCAGCAGCTTGGGGTGGGAATCCTACGAGCAGTACTTC.

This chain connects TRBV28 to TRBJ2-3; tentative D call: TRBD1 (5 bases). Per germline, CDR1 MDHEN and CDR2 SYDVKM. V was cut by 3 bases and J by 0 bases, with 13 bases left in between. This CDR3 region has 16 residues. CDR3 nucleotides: TGTGCCAGCAGTTTTGCCCGACAGATTAGCACAGATACGCAGTATTTT. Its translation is CASSFARQISTDTQYF.

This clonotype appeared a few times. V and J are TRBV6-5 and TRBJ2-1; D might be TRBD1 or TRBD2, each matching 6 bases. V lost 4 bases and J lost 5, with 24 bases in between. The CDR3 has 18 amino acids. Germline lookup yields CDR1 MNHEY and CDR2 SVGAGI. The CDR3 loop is CASSSAAIGRGLHNEQFF. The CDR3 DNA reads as TGTGCCAGCAGTTCGGCCGCGATTGGACGGGGGCTCCACAATGAGCAGTTCTTC.

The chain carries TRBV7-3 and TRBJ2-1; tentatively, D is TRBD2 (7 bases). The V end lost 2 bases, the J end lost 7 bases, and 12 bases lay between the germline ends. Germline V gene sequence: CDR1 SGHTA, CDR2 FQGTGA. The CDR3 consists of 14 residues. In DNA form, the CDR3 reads TGTGCCAGCAGCTTAGGCGGGGGCCAGAATGAGCAGTTCTTC. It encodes CASSLGGGQNEQFF.

The CDR3 bases are TGTGCCAGCAGTTACTCGGGGGGGTATCAGCCCCAGCATTTT. This translates into CASSYSGGYQPQHF. This rearrangement joins TRBV6-5 to TRBJ1-5, with D perhaps TRBD1 (5 bases). V was clipped by 0 bases and J by 5 bases, with 8 bases between them. CDR1 is MNHEY and CDR2 is SVGAGI in the germline V gene. The CDR3 is 14 amino acids.

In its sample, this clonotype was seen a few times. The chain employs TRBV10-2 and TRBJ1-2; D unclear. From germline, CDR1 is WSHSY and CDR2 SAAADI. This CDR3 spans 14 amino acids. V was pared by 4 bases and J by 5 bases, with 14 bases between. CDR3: CASSVVRASYGYTF. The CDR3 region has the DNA TGCGCCAGCAGTGTTGTCAGAGCGTCTTATGGCTACACCTTC.

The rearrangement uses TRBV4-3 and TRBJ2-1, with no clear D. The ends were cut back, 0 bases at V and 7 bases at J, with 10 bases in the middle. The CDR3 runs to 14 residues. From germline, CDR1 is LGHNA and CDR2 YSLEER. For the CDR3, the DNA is TGCGCCAGCAGCCAAGAGTTCGGAGATAATGAGCAGTTCTTC. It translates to CASSQEFGDNEQFF.

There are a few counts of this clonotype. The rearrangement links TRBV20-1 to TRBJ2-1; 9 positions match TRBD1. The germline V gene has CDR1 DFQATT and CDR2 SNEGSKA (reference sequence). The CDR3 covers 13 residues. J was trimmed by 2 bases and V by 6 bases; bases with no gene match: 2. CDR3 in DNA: TGCAGTGCCCGGGACAGGGCCTACAATGAGCAGTTCTTC. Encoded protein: CSARDRAYNEQFF.

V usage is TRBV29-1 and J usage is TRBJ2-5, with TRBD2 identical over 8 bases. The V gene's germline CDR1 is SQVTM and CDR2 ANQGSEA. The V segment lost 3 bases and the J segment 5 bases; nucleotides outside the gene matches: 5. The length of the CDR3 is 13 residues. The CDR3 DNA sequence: TGCAGCGTTGACAGCGGGGGAGGGGAGACCCAGTACTTC. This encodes CSVDSGGGETQYF.

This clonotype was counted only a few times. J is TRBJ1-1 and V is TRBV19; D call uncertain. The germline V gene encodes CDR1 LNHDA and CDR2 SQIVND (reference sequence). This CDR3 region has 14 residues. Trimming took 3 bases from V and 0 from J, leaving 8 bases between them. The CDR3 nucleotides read TGTGCCAGTAGTATGGGGAGAATGAACACTGAAGCTTTCTTT. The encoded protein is CASSMGRMNTEAFF.

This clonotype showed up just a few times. DNA of the CDR3: TGCGCCAGCAGCCAAGATCGAGGGGGCGAGCTAAATGGCTACACCTTC. Protein product: CASSQDRGGELNGYTF. The V gene is TRBV4-1, the J gene TRBJ1-2, with TRBD1 matching 7 bases. The CDR3 is 16 amino acids. The J segment lost 6 bases and the V segment lost 0 bases, leaving 10 bases of the junction unmatched. The germline V gene encodes CDR1 MGHRA and CDR2 YSYEKL.

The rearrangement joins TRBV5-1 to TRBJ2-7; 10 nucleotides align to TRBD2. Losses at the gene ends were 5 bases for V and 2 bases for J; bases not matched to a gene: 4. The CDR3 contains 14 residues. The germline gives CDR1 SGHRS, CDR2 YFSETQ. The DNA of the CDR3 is TGCGCCAGCAGGCTAGCGGGGGTCACCTACGAGCAGTACTTC. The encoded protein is CASRLAGVTYEQYF.

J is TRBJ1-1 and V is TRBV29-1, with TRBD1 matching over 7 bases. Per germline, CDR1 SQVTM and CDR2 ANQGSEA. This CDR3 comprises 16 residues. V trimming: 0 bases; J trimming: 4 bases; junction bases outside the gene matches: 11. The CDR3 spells CSVEDQAGGRSTEAFF. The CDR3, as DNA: TGCAGCGTTGAAGATCAGGCAGGGGGAAGGAGCACTGAAGCTTTCTTT.

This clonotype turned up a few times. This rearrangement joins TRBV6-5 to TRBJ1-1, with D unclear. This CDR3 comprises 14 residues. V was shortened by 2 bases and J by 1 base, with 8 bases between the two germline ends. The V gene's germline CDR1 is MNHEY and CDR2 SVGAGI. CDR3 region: CASSYGGTNTEAFF. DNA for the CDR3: TGTGCCAGCAGTTACGGTGGAACGAACACTGAAGCTTTCTTT.

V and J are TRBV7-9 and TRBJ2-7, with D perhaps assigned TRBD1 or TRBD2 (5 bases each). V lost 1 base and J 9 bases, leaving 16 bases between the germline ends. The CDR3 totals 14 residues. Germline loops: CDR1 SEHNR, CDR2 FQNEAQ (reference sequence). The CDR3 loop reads CASSLGVGDLGQYV. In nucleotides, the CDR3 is TGTGCCAGCAGCTTAGGAGTAGGGGACCTTGGGCAGTACGTC.

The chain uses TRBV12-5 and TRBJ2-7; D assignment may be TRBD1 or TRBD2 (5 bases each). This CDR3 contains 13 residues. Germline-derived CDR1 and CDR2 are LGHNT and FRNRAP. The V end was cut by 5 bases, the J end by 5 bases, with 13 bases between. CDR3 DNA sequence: TGTGCTAGTGGTCCGACGGGGCCTAACGAGCAGTACGTC. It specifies CASGPTGPNEQYV.

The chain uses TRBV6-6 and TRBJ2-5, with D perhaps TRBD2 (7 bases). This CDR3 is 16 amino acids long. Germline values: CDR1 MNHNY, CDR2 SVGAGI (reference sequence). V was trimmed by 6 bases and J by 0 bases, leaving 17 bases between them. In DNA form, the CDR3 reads TGTGCCAGCAGCCTCATCGGGGGGCAATACCAAGAGACCCAGTACTTC. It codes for CASSLIGGQYQETQYF.